These 9 T cell receptor beta chains were all obtained from the same sample, sequenced in a study of blood T cell repertoires in COVID-19. Assay: immunoSEQ multiplex PCR; the TCRdb copy retains only in-frame clones and omits some. This sample yields roughly 150,000 clones, of which 75% to 85% are seen a single time; 7.2% belongs to the top ten. Specimen: peripheral blood. All receptors come from a woman aged 45-65 years in a cohort sampled during active or convalescent COVID-19.

Here the CDR3 reads CASSQQQGNGYTF. For the CDR3, the DNA is TGTGCCAGCAGCCAGCAGCAGGGCAATGGCTACACCTTC. This chain links TRBV3-1 (or the pseudogene TRBV3-2) with TRBJ1-2; tentative D call: TRBD1 (5 bases). This CDR3 is built from 13 residues. Trimming removed 3 bases at V and 6 bases at J, with 11 bases between. Germline V gene sequence: CDR1 LGHDT, CDR2 YNNKEL (reference sequence).

Comment on this clone: One junction end does not reproduce the germline sequence, and a read error may be involved. The chain is built from TRBV4-2 and TRBJ2-1; D remains ambiguous. The length of the CDR3 is 13 residues. Germline lookup yields CDR1 LGHNA and CDR2 YNFKEQ. The CDR3 sequence: CASSQVSFNEQFF. The CDR3 DNA sequence: TGTGCCAGCAGCCAAGTTTCCTTCAATGAGCAGTTCTTC.

This sequence joins TRBV7-8 and TRBJ2-5, with a possible D match to TRBD1 (5 bases). CDR3 size: 13 residues. Trimming left V 5 bases short and J 1 base short, with 8 bases between. CDR1 SGHVS and CDR2 FQNEAQ come from the germline V gene. The CDR3 DNA reads TGTGCCAGCAGCCTAGACAGCCAAGAGACCCAGTACTTC. Encoded protein: CASSLDSQETQYF.

J is TRBJ2-3 and V is TRBV4-2; D call uncertain. Per the germline V gene, CDR1 is LGHNA and CDR2 is YNFKEQ. Trimming pared 1 base from V and 6 bases from J, leaving 14 bases between. The CDR3 loop spans 15 amino acids. CDR3 bases: TGTGCCAGCAGCCAAGGGGTGGCTAGTGGGGATACGCAGTATTTT. Translation gives CASSQGVASGDTQYF.

The V gene is TRBV19, the J gene TRBJ1-2, with 8 nucleotides matching TRBD1. The germline V gene has CDR1 LNHDA and CDR2 SQIVND (reference sequence). The CDR3 spans 15 residues. The V segment lost 2 bases and the J segment 7 bases; nucleotides outside the gene matches: 9. The CDR3 protein is CASSIISGGSVGYTF. CDR3 nucleotide sequence: TGTGCCAGTAGTATAATCTCAGGGGGCTCGGTTGGCTACACCTTC.

The chain employs TRBV21-1 and TRBJ1-2; TRBD1 was called by the table and not checked on the DNA. TRBV21-1 is given as a pseudogene. CDR3 size: 15 residues. CDR3 bases: TGTGCCAGCCCCCGGAGCAACCAGGGTAACTATGGCTACACCTTC. Protein sequence: CASPRSNQGNYGYTF.

The rearrangement joins TRBV6-5 to TRBJ2-1, with 9 bases that match TRBD2. V shed 0 bases and J 2 bases; nucleotides not matched to a gene: 2. Germline loops: CDR1 MNHEY, CDR2 SVGAGI. This CDR3 spans 16 amino acids. CDR3 DNA sequence: TGTGCCAGCAGTTACTCGGCGGGGGGGCCCTACAATGAGCAGTTCTTC. Amino acids: CASSYSAGGPYNEQFF.

The chain couples TRBV3-1 (or the pseudogene TRBV3-2) to TRBJ2-1; 7 nucleotides align to TRBD1. The CDR3 totals 14 residues. Trimming took 5 bases from V and 8 from J; bases not matched to a gene: 9. Germline V gives CDR1 LGHDT, CDR2 YNNKEL (reference sequence). The CDR3 spells CASSFGQAAYEQFF. CDR3 bases: TGTGCCAGCAGCTTTGGACAGGCCGCGTATGAGCAGTTCTTC.

The table lists this clone with a few counts. The rearrangement joins TRBV10-3 to TRBJ2-1; 8 bases fit TRBD1. V lost 5 bases to trimming and J lost 5 bases; unmatched junction nucleotides: 2. Germline loops: CDR1 ENHRY, CDR2 SYGVKD. This CDR3 is built from 13 residues. The CDR3 nucleotides are TGTGCCATCAGTTCGACAGGGGACAATGAGCAGTTCTTC. Translating gives CAISSTGDNEQFF.